This T cell receptor (beta chain) derives from a study of blood T cell repertoires in COVID-19. Study context: Samples taken during acute and convalescent COVID-19 were collected in the United States, Italy and Spain. The analysed material was cDNA or gDNA that came from T cells, B-cell-depleted T cells, or PBMCs.

Study processing details: Estimation of nucleated cell counts relied on the amplification of reference gene primers. Data came from immunoSEQ multiplex PCR; TCRdb stores just in-frame clones and leaves some out. The V and J calls and clone size come from that table; D and trimming were worked out from the DNA. The data show some 350,000 clones, over 70% seen once. The CDR3 totals 14 residues. The germline V and J ends were trimmed by 4 bases and 5 bases, with 13 bases remaining between them. Looked up from germline, CDR1 is SGHDT and CDR2 is YYEEEE. Seattle patients were enrolled while actively infected and followed longitudinally.

This TCR derives from a woman aged 45-65 years with COVID-19, enrolled during active disease. Sequencing used peripheral blood. The rearrangement links TRBV5-6 to TRBJ2-1; D may be TRBD1 (5 bases). The CDR3 DNA sequence: TGTGCCAGCAGCCTCTGGCAGGGCCACAATGAGCAGTTCTTC. Its protein is CASSLWQGHNEQFF.